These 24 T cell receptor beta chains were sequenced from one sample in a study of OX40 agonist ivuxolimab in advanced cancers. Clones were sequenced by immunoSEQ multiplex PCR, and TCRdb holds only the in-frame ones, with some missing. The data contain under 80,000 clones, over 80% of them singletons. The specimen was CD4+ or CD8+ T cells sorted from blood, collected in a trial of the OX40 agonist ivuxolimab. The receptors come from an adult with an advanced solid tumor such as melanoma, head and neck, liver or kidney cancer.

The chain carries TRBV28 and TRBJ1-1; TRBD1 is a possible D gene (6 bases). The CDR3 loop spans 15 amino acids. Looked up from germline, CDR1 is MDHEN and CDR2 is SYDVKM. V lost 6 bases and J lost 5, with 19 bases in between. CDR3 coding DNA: TGTGCCAGCAGACCTAGGGGGTCGGGGGAGACTGAAGCTTTCTTT. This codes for CASRPRGSGETEAFF.

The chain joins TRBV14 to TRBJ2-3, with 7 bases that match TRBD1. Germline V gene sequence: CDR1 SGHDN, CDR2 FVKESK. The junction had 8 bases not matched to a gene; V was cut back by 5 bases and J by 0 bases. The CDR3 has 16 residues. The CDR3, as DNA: TGTGCCAGCAGCGGACAGGTGTACGCTAGCACAGATACGCAGTATTTT. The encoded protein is CASSGQVYASTDTQYF.

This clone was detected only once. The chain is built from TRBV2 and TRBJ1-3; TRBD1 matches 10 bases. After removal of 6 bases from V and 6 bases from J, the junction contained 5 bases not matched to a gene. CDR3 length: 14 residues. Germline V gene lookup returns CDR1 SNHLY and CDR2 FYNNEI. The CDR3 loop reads CASSRDRGENTIYF. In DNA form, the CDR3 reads TGTGCCAGCAGCCGGGACAGGGGTGAAAACACCATATATTTT.

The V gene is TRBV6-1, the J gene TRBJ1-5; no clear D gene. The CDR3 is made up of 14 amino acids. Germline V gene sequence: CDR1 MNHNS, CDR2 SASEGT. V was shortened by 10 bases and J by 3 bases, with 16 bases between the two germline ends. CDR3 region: CATSASRDNQPQHF. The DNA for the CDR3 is TGTGCCACCTCGGCCTCCCGGGACAATCAGCCCCAGCATTTT.

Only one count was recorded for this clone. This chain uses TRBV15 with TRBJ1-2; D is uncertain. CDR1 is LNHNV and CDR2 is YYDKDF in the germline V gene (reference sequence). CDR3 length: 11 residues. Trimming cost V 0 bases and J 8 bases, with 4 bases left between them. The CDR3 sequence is CATSREGGYTF. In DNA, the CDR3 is TGTGCCACCAGCAGAGAGGGAGGCTACACCTTC.

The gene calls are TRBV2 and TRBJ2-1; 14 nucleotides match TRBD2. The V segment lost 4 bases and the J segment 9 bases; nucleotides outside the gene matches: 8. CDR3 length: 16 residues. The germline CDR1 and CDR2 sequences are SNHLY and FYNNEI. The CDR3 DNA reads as TGTGCCAGCAGTGCAACCGGACTAGCGGGAGGCATTGAGCAGTTCTTC. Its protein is CASSATGLAGGIEQFF.

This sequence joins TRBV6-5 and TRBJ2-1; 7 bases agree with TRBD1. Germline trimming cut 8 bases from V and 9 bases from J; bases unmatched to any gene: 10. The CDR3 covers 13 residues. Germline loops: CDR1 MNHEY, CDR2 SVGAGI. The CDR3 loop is CASSKGQTLEQFF. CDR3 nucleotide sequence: TGTGCCAGCTCCAAGGGACAGACCCTTGAGCAGTTCTTC.

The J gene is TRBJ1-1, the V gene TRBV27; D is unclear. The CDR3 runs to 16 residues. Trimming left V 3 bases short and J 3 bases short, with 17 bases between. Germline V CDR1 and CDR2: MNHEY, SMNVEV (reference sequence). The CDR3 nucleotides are TGTGCCAGCAGTTTCTCACTACTGTCCAGCTACACTGAAGCTTTCTTT. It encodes CASSFSLLSSYTEAFF.

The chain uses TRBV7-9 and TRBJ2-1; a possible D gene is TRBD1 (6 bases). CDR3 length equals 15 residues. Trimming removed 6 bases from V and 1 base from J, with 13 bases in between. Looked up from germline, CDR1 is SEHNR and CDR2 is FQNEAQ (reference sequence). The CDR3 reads CASSYRVMSYNEQFF. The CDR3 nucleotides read TGTGCCAGCAGTTACAGGGTGATGTCCTACAATGAGCAGTTCTTC.

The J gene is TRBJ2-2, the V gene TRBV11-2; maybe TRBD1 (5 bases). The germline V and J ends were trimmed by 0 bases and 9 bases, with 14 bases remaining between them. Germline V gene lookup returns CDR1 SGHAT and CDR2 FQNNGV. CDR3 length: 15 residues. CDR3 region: CASSLEGRALRELFF. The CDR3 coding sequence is TGTGCCAGCAGCTTAGAGGGCAGGGCGTTAAGGGAGCTGTTTTTT.

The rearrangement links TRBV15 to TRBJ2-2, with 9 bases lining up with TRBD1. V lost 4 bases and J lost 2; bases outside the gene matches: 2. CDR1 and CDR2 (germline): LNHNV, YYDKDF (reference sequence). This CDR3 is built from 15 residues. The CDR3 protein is CATSTGQGNTGELFF. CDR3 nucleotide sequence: TGTGCCACCAGCACGGGACAGGGTAACACCGGGGAGCTGTTTTTT. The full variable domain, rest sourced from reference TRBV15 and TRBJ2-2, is DAMVIQNPRYQVTQFGKPVTLSCSQTLNHNVMYWYQQKSSQAPKLLFHYYDKDFNNEADTPDNFQSRRPNTSFCFLDIRSPGLGDTAMYLCATSTGQGNTGELFFGEGSRLTVL.

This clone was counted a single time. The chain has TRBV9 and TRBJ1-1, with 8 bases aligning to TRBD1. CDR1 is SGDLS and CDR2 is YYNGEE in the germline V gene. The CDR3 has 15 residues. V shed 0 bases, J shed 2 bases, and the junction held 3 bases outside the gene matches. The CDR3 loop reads CASSVGGTGNTEAFF. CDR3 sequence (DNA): TGTGCCAGCAGCGTAGGAGGGACAGGAAACACTGAAGCTTTCTTT.

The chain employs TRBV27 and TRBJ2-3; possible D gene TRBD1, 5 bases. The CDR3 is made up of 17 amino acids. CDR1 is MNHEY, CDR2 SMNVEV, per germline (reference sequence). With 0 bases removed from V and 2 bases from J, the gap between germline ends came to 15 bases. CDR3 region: CASSLSRSGHYTDTQYF. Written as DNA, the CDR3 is TGTGCCAGCAGTTTATCGCGTTCCGGACACTACACAGATACGCAGTATTTT.

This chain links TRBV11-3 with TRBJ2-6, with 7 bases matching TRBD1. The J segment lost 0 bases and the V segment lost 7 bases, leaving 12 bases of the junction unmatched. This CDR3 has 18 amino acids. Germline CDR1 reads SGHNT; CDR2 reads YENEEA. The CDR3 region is CASTPRDSIPSGANVLTF. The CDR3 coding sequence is TGTGCCAGCACCCCTAGGGACAGTATCCCCTCTGGGGCCAACGTCCTGACTTTC.

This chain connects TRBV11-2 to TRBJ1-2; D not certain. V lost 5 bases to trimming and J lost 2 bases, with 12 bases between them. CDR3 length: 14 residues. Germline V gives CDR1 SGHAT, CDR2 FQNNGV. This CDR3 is CASSPSVGNYGYTF. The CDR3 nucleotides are TGTGCCAGCAGCCCGTCAGTGGGGAACTATGGCTACACCTTC.

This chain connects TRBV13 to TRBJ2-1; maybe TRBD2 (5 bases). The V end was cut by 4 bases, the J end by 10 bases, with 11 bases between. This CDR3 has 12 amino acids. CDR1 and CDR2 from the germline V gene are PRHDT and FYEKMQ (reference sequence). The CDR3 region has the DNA TGTGCCAGCAGCTCCGTTAGGAGGGAGCAGTTCTTC. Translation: CASSSVRREQFF.

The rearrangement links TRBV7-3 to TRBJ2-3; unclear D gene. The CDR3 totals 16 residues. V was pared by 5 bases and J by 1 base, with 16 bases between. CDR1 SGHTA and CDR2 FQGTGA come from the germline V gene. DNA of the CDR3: TGTGCCAGCAGCCTCACGCCGGGCGGAGGCACAGATACGCAGTATTTT. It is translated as CASSLTPGGGTDTQYF. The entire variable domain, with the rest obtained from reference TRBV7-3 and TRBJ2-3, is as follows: GAGVSQTPSNKVTEKGKYVELRCDPISGHTALYWYRQSLGQGPEFLIYFQGTGAADDSGLPNDRFFAVRPEGSVSTLKIQRTERGDSAVYLCASSLTPGGGTDTQYFGPGTRLTVL.

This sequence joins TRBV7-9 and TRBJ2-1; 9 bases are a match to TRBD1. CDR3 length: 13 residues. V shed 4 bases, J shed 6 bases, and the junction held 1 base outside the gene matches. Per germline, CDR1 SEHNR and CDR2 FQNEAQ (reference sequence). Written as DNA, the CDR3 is TGTGCCAGCAGCTGGACAGGGGCCAATGAGCAGTTCTTC. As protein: CASSWTGANEQFF.

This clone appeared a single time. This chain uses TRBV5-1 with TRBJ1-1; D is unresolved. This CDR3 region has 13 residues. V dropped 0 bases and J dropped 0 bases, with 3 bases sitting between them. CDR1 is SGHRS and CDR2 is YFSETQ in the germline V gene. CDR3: CASSLDLNTEAFF. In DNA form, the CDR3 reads TGCGCCAGCAGCTTGGACTTGAACACTGAAGCTTTCTTT.

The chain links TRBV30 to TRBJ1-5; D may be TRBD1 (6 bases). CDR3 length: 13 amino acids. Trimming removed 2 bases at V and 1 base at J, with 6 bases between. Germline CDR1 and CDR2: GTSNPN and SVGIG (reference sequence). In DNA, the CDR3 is TGTGCCTGGAGTACAGGGAGCAATCAGCCCCAGCATTTT. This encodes CAWSTGSNQPQHF.

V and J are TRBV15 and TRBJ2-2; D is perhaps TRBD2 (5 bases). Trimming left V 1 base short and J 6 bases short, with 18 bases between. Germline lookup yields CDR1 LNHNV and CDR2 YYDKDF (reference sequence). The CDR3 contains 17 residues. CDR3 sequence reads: CATSRGSLAGSAGELFF. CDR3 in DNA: TGTGCCACCAGCAGAGGTTCTCTCGCGGGTTCGGCCGGGGAGCTGTTTTTT.

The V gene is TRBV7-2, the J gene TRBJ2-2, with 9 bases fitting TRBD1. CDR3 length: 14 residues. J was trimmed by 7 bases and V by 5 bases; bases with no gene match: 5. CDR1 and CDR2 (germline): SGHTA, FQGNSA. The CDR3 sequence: CASSNRGQGGELFF. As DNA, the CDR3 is TGTGCCAGCAGCAACAGGGGGCAGGGCGGGGAGCTGTTTTTT.

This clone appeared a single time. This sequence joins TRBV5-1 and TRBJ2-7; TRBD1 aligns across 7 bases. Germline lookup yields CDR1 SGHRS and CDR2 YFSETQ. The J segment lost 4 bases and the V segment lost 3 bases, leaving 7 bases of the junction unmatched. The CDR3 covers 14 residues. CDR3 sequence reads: CASSSRDSAYEQYF. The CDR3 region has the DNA TGCGCCAGCAGCTCCCGGGACAGTGCTTACGAGCAGTACTTC.

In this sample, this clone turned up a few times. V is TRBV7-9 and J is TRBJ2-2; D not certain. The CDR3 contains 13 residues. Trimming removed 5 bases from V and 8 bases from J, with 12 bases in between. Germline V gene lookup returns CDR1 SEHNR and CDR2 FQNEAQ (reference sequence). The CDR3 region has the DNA TGTGCCAGCAGCGAAGGACGACAAGGGGAGCTGTTTTTT. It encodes CASSEGRQGELFF.